A selection of T cell receptor beta chains follows, all from one sample in a study of blood T cell repertoires in COVID-19. Method: immunoSEQ multiplex PCR; TCRdb's copy keeps in-frame clones and lacks some. The sample yields 80,000 to 100,000 clones, around 81% seen once. The sample was peripheral blood. The receptors were sampled from a man aged 50 or older who had recovered from COVID-19. CDR3s include the opening cysteine and the closing phenylalanine or tryptophan. A D gene is named only where the DNA matches it firmly. Size is stated for part of the rows, as once, few or many counts, or as a class when the clone is expanded.

-,TRBJ1-5,TRBV5-8,-,TGTGCCAGCAGCTTGTATAAGAAACAGGGTAATCAGCCCCAGCATTTT,CASSLYKKQGNQPQHF
-,TRBJ2-2,TRBV5-8,-,TGTGCCAGCAGCTTGGGACAGTTAACCGGGGAGCTGTTTTTT,CASSLGQLTGELFF
once,TRBJ2-4,TRBV4-3,TRBD2,TGCGCCAGCAGCCCCGGGACTAGCGGGAGGTGGGACATTCAGTACTTC,CASSPGTSGRWDIQYF
few,TRBJ1-5,TRBV6-5,TRBD1,TGTGCCACCCGAACAGGGGGCGCAGGACAGCCCCAGCATTTT,CATRTGGAGQPQHF
once,TRBJ2-3,TRBV7-3,TRBD1,TGTGCCAGCAGCCCGGGGACAGCAAACACAGATACGCAGTATTTT,CASSPGTANTDTQYF
-,TRBJ2-7,TRBV6-1,TRBD2,TGTGCCAGCAGTAAAGACCGCTGGAGCGGGATATACGAGCAGTACTTC,CASSKDRWSGIYEQYF
-,TRBJ2-1,TRBV12-3/TRBV12-4,-,TGTGCCAGCAGTTTAGGAGCAGGGGATGAGCAGTTCTTC,CASSLGAGDEQFF
-,TRBJ2-7,TRBV7-2,TRBD1,TGTGCCAGCAGCCTCGGCCGGGACAGGGGAGTCTACGAGCAGTACTTC,CASSLGRDRGVYEQYF
-,TRBJ1-2,TRBV18,TRBD1,TGTGCCAGCTCTGGACAGGGAAATGGCTACACCTTC,CASSGQGNGYTF
-,TRBJ1-2,TRBV30,TRBD1,TGTGCCTGGAGTGTACAGGGGGCCGTCTATGGCTACACCTTC,CAWSVQGAVYGYTF
-,TRBJ2-3,TRBV25-1,-,TGTGCCAGCAGTTGGGGAGCTAGCACAGATACGCAGTATTTT,CASSWGASTDTQYF
-,TRBJ2-1,TRBV29-1,-,TGCAGCGTTGAAGGGGCACACGGCCCCATCAATGAGCAGTTCTTC,CSVEGAHGPINEQFF
-,TRBJ2-7,TRBV4-2,-,TGTGCCAGCAGCCAAGATTGGCCGGGGTCGTCCTACGAGCAGTACTTC,CASSQDWPGSSYEQYF
-,TRBJ1-1,TRBV3-1/TRBV3-2,-,TGTGCCAGCAGCCAATTCTCCTTCAGGGGCACTGAAGCTTTCTTT,CASSQFSFRGTEAFF
once,TRBJ2-3,TRBV11-2,TRBD2,TGTGCCAGCAGCTTAAGGGCGCTAGCGGGGCCGGGAGATACGCAGTATTTT,CASSLRALAGPGDTQYF
-,TRBJ1-2,TRBV6-2/TRBV6-3,-,TGTGCCAGCAGTTACTATCGTTCGAACTATGGCTACACCTTC,CASSYYRSNYGYTF
-,TRBJ2-3,TRBV10-1,-,TGCGCCAGCAGTCCAGGGGTGTGGACGCAGTATTTT,CASSPGVWTQYF
-,TRBJ1-2,TRBV2,-,TGTGCCAGTAGGACAGCCCTCGAAGGGTACTATGGCTACACCTTC,CASRTALEGYYGYTF
-,TRBJ2-1,TRBV9,-,TGTGCCAGCAGCGTAGGGACAGTCTCCTACAATGAGCAGTTCTTC,CASSVGTVSYNEQFF
-,TRBJ1-2,TRBV21-1,-,TGTGCCAGCAGCAAAGTTTTCCCTCGTGATGGCTACACCTTC,CASSKVFPRDGYTF
-,TRBJ1-5,TRBV27,TRBD1,TGTGCCAGCAGGTCTGGGAAACTCCCGGGACAGGGGGTTCAGCCCCAGCATTTT,CASRSGKLPGQGVQPQHF
-,TRBJ1-3,TRBV21-1,-,TGTGCCAGCAGCAAGGAGCTAGAGAGAGGAAACACCATATATTTT,CASSKELERGNTIYF
-,TRBJ2-2,TRBV5-8,-,TGTGCCAGCAGCTTGTACAGGTCGAGCGGGTCGGCCGGGGAGCTGTTTTTT,CASSLYRSSGSAGELFF
-,TRBJ1-1,TRBV21-1,-,TGTGCCAGCAGAGACAGGCCCTTGGGGGCTTTCTTT,CASRDRPLGAFF
-,TRBJ2-7,TRBV7-9,-,TGTGCCAGCAGCCTTGGACAGAGCTCCTACGAGCAGTACTTC,CASSLGQSSYEQYF
few,TRBJ2-5,TRBV18,TRBD2,TGTGCCAGCTCACCACCGGGCCAGCGGGGGGGCCAAGAGACCCAGTACTTC,CASSPPGQRGGQETQYF
-,TRBJ1-1,TRBV5-6,-,TGTGCCAGCAGCTTGGTACATTACGAAGCTTTCTTT,CASSLVHYEAFF
-,TRBJ2-1,TRBV4-3,-,TGCGCCAGCAGCCAAGATCCAGGGGCTCAGCAGTTCTTC,CASSQDPGAQQFF
-,TRBJ2-6,TRBV18,TRBD1,TGTGCCAGCTCACCACGGGACAGGGGAACTGGGGCCAACGTCCTGACTTTC,CASSPRDRGTGANVLTF
-,TRBJ2-7,TRBV6-1,-,TGTGCCAGCAGTGAATACGTAGCCTACGAGCAGTACTTC,CASSEYVAYEQYF
medium-sized,TRBJ2-7,TRBV4-2,TRBD2,TGTGCCAGCAGCCAAGATAGCGGGGGGGCCTACGAGCAGTACTTC,CASSQDSGGAYEQYF
-,TRBJ1-5,TRBV29-1,-,TGCAGCCCCCGGGGCAATCAGCCCCAGCATTTT,CSPRGNQPQHF
-,TRBJ2-2,TRBV9,-,TGTGCCAGCAGCGTATATATCGGGGAGCTGTTTTTT,CASSVYIGELFF
-,TRBJ2-2,TRBV5-6,TRBD1,TGTGCCAGCAGCTTTTCGATCCGGACAGGGTGGGCCGGGGAGCTGTTTTTT,CASSFSIRTGWAGELFF
-,TRBJ1-6,TRBV10-3,-,TGTGCCATCAGGGAAGGGACAAGCTCCTATAATTCACCCCTCCACTTT,CAIREGTSSYNSPLHF
-,TRBJ2-7,TRBV24-1,-,TGTGCCACCAGTGCGCCAGGGGGGTACGAGCAGTACTTC,CATSAPGGYEQYF
-,TRBJ1-2,TRBV5-5,-,TGTGCCAGCAGCTTGGATTTGGGAGGGGAGAAGACCTATGGCTACACCTTC,CASSLDLGGEKTYGYTF
-,TRBJ2-1,TRBV19,-,TGTGCCAGTACAACAGGCTTCTCCTACAATGAGCAGTTCTTC,CASTTGFSYNEQFF
-,TRBJ1-3,TRBV19,-,TGTGCCAGTAGGACAGTCCTGAACACCATATATTTT,CASRTVLNTIYF
-,TRBJ2-7,TRBV5-1,-,TGCGCCAGCAGCTTGGACTTGACAGTATACGAGCAGTACTTC,CASSLDLTVYEQYF